The table lists the clone carrying this T cell receptor beta chain with a count of one. Here immunoSEQ multiplex PCR was the method, and the copy in TCRdb shows in-frame clones only, minus some. Among 250,000 or so clones listed, around nine tenths were seen once. This record belongs to a study of blood T cell repertoires in COVID-19. Study at large: Nucleic acid was either cDNA or gDNA, and it came from T cells, B-cell-depleted T cells, or PBMCs.

The participants were between roughly 18 and 89 years old and came from fewer than 25 US areas. Each recovered donor of Cohort 3 presented with two negative PCRs, clearance, or symptom resolution. CDR1 is SEHNR, CDR2 FQNEAQ, per germline (reference sequence). This CDR3 spans 15 amino acids. Trimming took 3 bases from V and 1 from J; bases not matched to a gene: 3. The sample taken for sequencing was PBMCs or T cells enriched from blood (not recorded which). The TCR sequence derives from a man aged 40-55 years who had recovered from COVID-19. The V and J genes are TRBV7-9 and TRBJ1-1, with 9 nucleotides matching TRBD1. CDR3 coding DNA: TGTGCCAGCAGCTTCTTGACAGGGGGGAACACTGAAGCTTTCTTT. This gives the protein CASSFLTGGNTEAFF.